One and the same sample provided the 19 T cell receptor beta chains below, sequenced in a study of blood T cell repertoires in COVID-19 (TCRdb year 2020). Libraries came from the immunoSEQ multiplex PCR assay. TCRdb provides this immuneACCESS table in a form limited to in-frame rearrangements. Some clones are lacking; in checked studies, under half of them reflect an unresolved V gene, and why the rest are absent is not known. This sample holds a few hundred thousand clones; 89% were observed only once. The ten largest account for around 2.1% of the sample. The sample taken for sequencing was peripheral blood. The receptors here all came from a man in his fifties or sixties with acute or convalescent COVID-19.

The V and J genes are TRBV6-5 and TRBJ1-5, with 8 bases fitting TRBD1. This CDR3 has 15 residues. Germline trimming cut 4 bases from V and 5 bases from J; bases unmatched to any gene: 7. Germline loops: CDR1 MNHEY, CDR2 SVGAGI. CDR3 coding DNA: TGTGCCAGCAGTTTCAGACAGGGGATGGATCAGCCCCAGCATTTT. Protein: CASSFRQGMDQPQHF.

This clone appeared once. The chain has TRBV30 and TRBJ1-1; D is possibly TRBD1 (5 bases). There are 14 residues in the CDR3. The germline gives CDR1 GTSNPN, CDR2 SVGIG (reference sequence). The V and J ends lost 0 bases and 0 bases respectively, with 8 bases between them. The DNA for the CDR3 is TGTGCCTGGAGTGTAGGACAACTGAACACTGAAGCTTTCTTT. Amino acid sequence: CAWSVGQLNTEAFF. Looking up the rest from reference TRBV30 and TRBJ1-1 gives the full variable domain: SQTIHQWPATLVQPVGSPLSLECTVEGTSNPNLYWYRQAAGRGLQLLFYSVGIGQISSEVPQNLSASRPQDRQFILSSKKLLLSDSGFYLCAWSVGQLNTEAFFGQGTRLTVV.

The chain joins TRBV3-1 (or the pseudogene TRBV3-2) to TRBJ2-1, with 11 bases fitting TRBD2. The CDR3 loop spans 17 amino acids. CDR1 and CDR2 (germline): LGHDT, YNNKEL (reference sequence). J lost 4 bases, V lost 1 base, and 6 bases had no gene match. The chain's CDR3 is CASSQGTSGPPYNEQFF. CDR3 coding DNA: TGTGCCAGCAGCCAAGGGACTAGCGGGCCGCCATACAATGAGCAGTTCTTC.

This clone was counted a few times. This chain uses TRBV7-9 with TRBJ2-5; possible D gene TRBD2, 5 bases. The CDR3 spans 12 residues. Germline CDR1 reads SEHNR; CDR2 reads FQNEAQ (reference sequence). V lost 5 bases, J lost 5 bases, and 9 bases lay in between. CDR3 protein: CASSGLEETQYF. The CDR3 DNA is TGTGCCAGCAGCGGACTGGAGGAGACCCAGTACTTC. Filled out from reference TRBV7-9 and TRBJ2-5, the complete variable domain reads DTGVSQNPRHKITKRGQNVTFRCDPISEHNRLYWYRQTLGQGPEFLTYFQNEAQLEKSRLLSDRFSAERPKGSFSTLEIQRTEQGDSAMYLCASSGLEETQYFGPGTRLLVL.

CDR3 sequence: CASSPFDGSYEQYF. The CDR3 DNA sequence: TGTGCCAGCTCACCATTTGACGGGTCCTACGAGCAGTACTTC. The chain links TRBV18 to TRBJ2-7; D is unclear. This CDR3 spans 14 amino acids. Germline lookup yields CDR1 KGHSH and CDR2 LQKENI. The V end was cut by 2 bases, the J end by 1 base, with 9 bases between.

The chain links TRBV7-9 to TRBJ2-7; 8 nucleotides match TRBD1. Germline-derived CDR1 and CDR2 are SEHNR and FQNEAQ (reference sequence). CDR3 length: 16 residues. The ends lost 5 bases at V and 0 bases at J; junction bases unmatched: 9. The CDR3 reads CASSPLRDRSSYEQYF. For the CDR3, the DNA is TGTGCCAGCAGCCCTCTCCGGGACAGGAGCTCCTACGAGCAGTACTTC.

V is TRBV7-9 and J is TRBJ1-5; 8 bases are shared with TRBD1. Germline loops: CDR1 SEHNR, CDR2 FQNEAQ (reference sequence). With 1 base clipped from V and 11 bases from J, the junction kept 1 base outside the gene matches. The CDR3 contains 12 residues. Here the CDR3 DNA reads TGTGCCAGCAGCTTAGGGACAGGGACCCAGCATTTT. Residues: CASSLGTGTQHF. Supplemented by reference TRBV7-9 and TRBJ1-5, the full variable domain reads DTGVSQNPRHKITKRGQNVTFRCDPISEHNRLYWYRQTLGQGPEFLTYFQNEAQLEKSRLLSDRFSAERPKGSFSTLEIQRTEQGDSAMYLCASSLGTGTQHFGDGTRLSIL.

The V gene is TRBV6-5, the J gene TRBJ1-2; 10 bases match TRBD1. Trimming at V came to 4 bases and at J to 5 bases, leaving 7 bases not matched to a gene. Germline CDR1 MNHEY, CDR2 SVGAGI. The CDR3 is 15 amino acids. CDR3 loop: CASSSGTGARYGYTF. CDR3 DNA sequence: TGTGCCAGCAGTTCGGGGACAGGGGCGAGATATGGCTACACCTTC.

In its sample, this clone was seen a few times. The rearrangement links TRBV30 to TRBJ1-1, with a tentative D call TRBD1 (5 bases). The CDR3 spans 14 residues. V was cut by 2 bases and J by 3 bases, with 13 bases left in between. CDR1 and CDR2 (germline): GTSNPN, SVGIG (reference sequence). The CDR3 reads CAWSRTIGDTEAFF. For the CDR3, the DNA is TGTGCCTGGAGTCGGACCATAGGGGACACTGAAGCTTTCTTT.

About this clone: At the DNA level, this CDR3 is encoded by other sequences in the same sample as well. The rearrangement links TRBV7-9 to TRBJ1-2; possibly TRBD1 for D (6 bases). The CDR3 totals 13 residues. Trimming took 1 base from V and 3 from J, leaving 6 bases between them. Per germline, CDR1 SEHNR and CDR2 FQNEAQ (reference sequence). CDR3 sequence (DNA): TGTGCCAGCAGCTTAGGGACAGACTATGGCTACACCTTC. This sequence encodes CASSLGTDYGYTF.

The chain carries TRBV18 and TRBJ1-5; 8 bases agree with TRBD1. Germline values: CDR1 KGHSH, CDR2 LQKENI. The V segment lost 3 bases and the J segment 2 bases; nucleotides outside the gene matches: 3. This CDR3 spans 15 amino acids. The CDR3 coding sequence is TGTGCCAGCTCACCGCAGGGGGCTGGCAATCAGCCCCAGCATTTT. Protein: CASSPQGAGNQPQHF.

V and J are TRBV2 and TRBJ1-1; a possible D gene is TRBD1 (6 bases). Germline CDR1 reads SNHLY; CDR2 reads FYNNEI. V lost 10 bases and J lost 5, with 20 bases in between. This CDR3 spans 14 amino acids. In nucleotides, the CDR3 is TGTGCCATCCCCGCCCCGGACAGACTAACTGAAGCTTTCTTT. This gives the protein CAIPAPDRLTEAFF. The whole variable domain, filled in from reference TRBV2 and TRBJ1-1, reads EPEVTQTPSHQVTQMGQEVILRCVPISNHLYFYWYRQILGQKVEFLVSFYNNEISEKSEIFDDQFSVERPDGSNFTLKIRSTKLEDSAMYFCAIPAPDRLTEAFFGQGTRLTVV.

V gene TRBV9 combines with J gene TRBJ2-1; 10 bases line up with TRBD1. After removal of 4 bases from V and 5 bases from J, the junction contained 3 bases not matched to a gene. The length of the CDR3 is 14 residues. The germline CDR1 and CDR2 sequences are SGDLS and YYNGEE. The CDR3 sequence: CASSRGQGNNEQFF. DNA of the CDR3: TGTGCCAGCAGCAGGGGACAGGGGAACAATGAGCAGTTCTTC.

For this clone: One junction end does not reproduce the germline sequence, and a read error may be involved. The V and J genes are TRBV2 and TRBJ1-1, with D possibly TRBD1 on 6 matching bases. The CDR3 extends over 13 amino acids. Germline CDR1 SNHLY, CDR2 FYNNEI. The CDR3 nucleotides read TGTGCCAGCGGTGACAGGTTGAACACTGAAGCTTTCTTT. This sequence encodes CASGDRLNTEAFF. The variable domain in full, completed from reference TRBV2 and TRBJ1-1, reads EPEVTQTPSHQVTQMGQEVILRCVPISNHLYFYWYRQILGQKVEFLVSFYNNEISEKSEIFDDQFSVERPDGSNFTLKIRSTKLEDSAMYFCASGDRLNTEAFFGQGTRLTVV.

The V call is TRBV6-5, the J call TRBJ2-3; 10 bases match TRBD2. The J segment lost 4 bases and the V segment lost 4 bases, leaving 8 bases of the junction unmatched. Germline lookup yields CDR1 MNHEY and CDR2 SVGAGI. This CDR3 is built from 16 residues. As DNA, the CDR3 is TGTGCCAGCAGTTTTCCAGCTAGCGGGGGCCCAGATACGCAGTATTTT. It translates to CASSFPASGGPDTQYF.

This sequence joins TRBV2 and TRBJ1-3; no definite D call. This CDR3 is built from 14 residues. The germline CDR1 and CDR2 sequences are SNHLY and FYNNEI. V lost 4 bases and J 0 bases, leaving 7 bases between the germline ends. CDR3 in DNA: TGTGCCAGCAGTGTCGCCAGCTCTGGAAACACCATATATTTT. It codes for CASSVASSGNTIYF. The full variable domain, rest sourced from reference TRBV2 and TRBJ1-3, is EPEVTQTPSHQVTQMGQEVILRCVPISNHLYFYWYRQILGQKVEFLVSFYNNEISEKSEIFDDQFSVERPDGSNFTLKIRSTKLEDSAMYFCASSVASSGNTIYFGEGSWLTVV.

The V and J genes are TRBV29-1 and TRBJ1-2; no reliable D call. Trimming pared 0 bases from V and 2 bases from J, leaving 4 bases between. Germline-derived CDR1 and CDR2 are SQVTM and ANQGSEA. The CDR3 is made up of 12 amino acids. Here the CDR3 DNA reads TGCAGCGTTGAAGACAGGAACTATGGCTACACCTTC. It specifies CSVEDRNYGYTF.

This chain uses TRBV6-4 with TRBJ1-2; D perhaps matches TRBD1 (5 bases). Trimming took off 6 bases at V and 1 base at J, with 15 bases between the two ends. The CDR3 sequence is 15 residues long. The V gene's germline CDR1 is MRHNA and CDR2 SNTAGT. The CDR3 protein is CASRKDSGFNYGYTF. In DNA form, the CDR3 reads TGTGCCAGCAGAAAAGACAGTGGGTTTAACTATGGCTACACCTTC.

This sequence joins TRBV9 and TRBJ1-2; tentatively, D is TRBD1 (5 bases). Trimming shortened V by 4 bases and J by 2 bases, and 12 bases separated the two germline ends. From germline, CDR1 is SGDLS and CDR2 YYNGEE. The CDR3 loop spans 14 amino acids. This chain's CDR3 is CASSKLGGNYGYTF. CDR3 DNA sequence: TGTGCCAGCAGCAAATTGGGGGGGAACTATGGCTACACCTTC.